The clone carrying this TCR beta chain was counted a few times. These data are taken from a study of identical twins. A universal primer site came from template switching; cDNA carried unique molecular identifiers. One entry per CDR3 protein results from TCRdb running MiXCR on the 5' RACE reads. This sample has some 440,000 distinct CDR3 sequences; more than 20% occur once, and the top ten carry approximately 2.9%. The same data also went into a second study, on T cells expressing NK-cell markers. That study reports: The authors derived TCR beta repertoires from sorted CD3+CD56+NKG2C+, CD3+CD56+NKG2C- and CD3+CD56-NKG2C+ T cells. An anti-gamma-delta TCR antibody was added in several experiments. It restricted sorting to alpha-beta TCR-expressing T cells. Similarly, these clonotypes led the CD3+CD56-NKG2C+ fraction as well in a few donors.

The clonotype originates from a woman younger than 35 in good health. Material: CD4+ T cells sorted from blood.

CDR3 bases: TGTGCCAGCAGCTCTCAGACAGGGGATTACGAGCAGTACTTC. This gives the protein CASSSQTGDYEQYF. The chain uses TRBV9 and TRBJ2-7, with 8 nucleotides matching TRBD1. This CDR3 has 14 residues. The ends lost 4 bases at V and 4 bases at J; junction bases unmatched: 7. Germline CDR1 reads SGDLS; CDR2 reads YYNGEE.